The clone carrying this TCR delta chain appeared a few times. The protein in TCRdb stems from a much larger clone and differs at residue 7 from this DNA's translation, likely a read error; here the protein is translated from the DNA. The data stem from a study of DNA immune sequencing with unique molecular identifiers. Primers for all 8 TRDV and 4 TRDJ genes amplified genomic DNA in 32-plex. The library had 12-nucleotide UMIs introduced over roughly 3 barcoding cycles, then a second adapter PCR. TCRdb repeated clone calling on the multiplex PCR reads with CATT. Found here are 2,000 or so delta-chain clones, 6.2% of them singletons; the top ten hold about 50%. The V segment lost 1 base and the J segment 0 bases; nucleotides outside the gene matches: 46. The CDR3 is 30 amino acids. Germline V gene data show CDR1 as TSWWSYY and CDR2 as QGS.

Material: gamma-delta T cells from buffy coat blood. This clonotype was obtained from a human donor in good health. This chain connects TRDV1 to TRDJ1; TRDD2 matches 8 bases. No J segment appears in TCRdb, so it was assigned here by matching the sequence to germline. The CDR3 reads CALGEQAPSPSYPWKGYWGFTPTYTDKLIF. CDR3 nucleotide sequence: TGTGCTCTTGGGGAACAAGCGCCCTCGCCTTCCTATCCGTGGAAGGGCTATTGGGGGTTCACGCCCACATACACCGATAAACTCATCTTT.